This T cell receptor beta chain came from a study of cytomegalovirus exposure and HLA in healthy donors. Germline lookup yields CDR1 GTSNPN and CDR2 SVGIG (reference sequence). This CDR3 has 15 amino acids. V was pared by 3 bases and J by 1 base, with 15 bases between. A multiplex PCR was run with 60 Vbeta primers and 13 Jbeta primers. Produced via immunoSEQ multiplex PCR; TCRdb's table is partial and in-frame only. This sample has about 120,000 clones, with 70% to 75% found just once. Sequenced: PBMCs. This chain joins TRBV30 and TRBJ1-1, with a tentative D call TRBD1 (6 bases). This TCR was recovered from a young woman in good health and CMV-seronegative. CDR3 protein: CAWRAPGGPNTEAFF. Here the CDR3 DNA reads TGTGCCTGGAGGGCTCCGGGGGGGCCGAACACTGAAGCTTTCTTT.